This record concerns one T cell receptor (beta chain) sequence. This clonotype was counted at least ten times. Its antigen is currently not known. Base qualities are not provided; no much larger clone lies one nucleotide away. CDR1 and CDR2 are read off the germline V gene (reference sequence) as DFQATT and SNEGSKA. The CDR3, from cysteine to phenylalanine, totals 15 residues. The entry retains the CDR3 DNA only, 45 bases that are in frame from base 1. V and J are truncated by 0 bases and 0 bases respectively, leaving an intervening sequence of 12 bases. This entry belongs to a study of response to subunit inactivated influenza vaccine listed by TCRdb under 2018. For the study in its entirety: To follow how T cells responded to a trivalent subunit inactivated influenza vaccine, the researchers relied on deep quantitative profiling of the T cell receptor repertoire.

Broad study findings and their caveats: According to the authors, only a limited number of new T cells may be recruited by each seasonal influenza vaccination.

The library was generated by RT-PCR. Sequencing was performed on an Illumina HiSeq 2500. TCRdb trimmed the raw reads at Q25, called clones with MiXCR and kept productive beta chains. When rows share a CDR3 protein, they turn into one entry using the most common DNA and genes. In all, the sample holds 150,000 to 200,000 distinct CDR3 sequences, and around 9% of those were seen once. The ten largest clones capture about a tenth of the sample. The source is a man aged 45-60 years who received an inactivated influenza vaccine. Donor details come from another sample of the same person, matched by shared clones. The rearranged segments are TRBV20-1 and TRBJ2-7; TRBD1 might be the D gene, on 5 matching bases. Sequences were derived from non-naive T cells sorted from PBMCs, sampled on the day of vaccination. Interpreted using the paper, the cell subset or site label stands for: memory T cell fraction. CDR3 sequence: CSARDQGPPSYEQYF. The DNA sequence is TGCAGTGCTAGAGATCAGGGTCCCCCCTCCTACGAGCAGTACTTC.